Each of the 19 T cell receptor beta chains below was sequenced from the same sample in a study of cytomegalovirus exposure and HLA in healthy donors. The PCR was carried out with 60 Vbeta primers and 13 Jbeta primers. Repertoires were generated with immunoSEQ multiplex PCR, while TCRdb's copy carries only in-frame clones and drops some. In the table there are 200,000 to 250,000 clones, around 83% of which are singletons. The sequenced sample was PBMCs. These receptor sequences come from a girl aged 5-17 years in good health and CMV-seronegative.

The chain is built from TRBV5-4 and TRBJ1-2, with 7 bases identical to TRBD1. Germline-derived CDR1 and CDR2 are SGHNT and YYREEE (reference sequence). This CDR3 has 15 amino acids. Unmatched junction bases numbered 11, after V lost 2 bases and J lost 7 bases. Written as DNA, the CDR3 is TGTGCCAGCAGCTTTTTCGACAGGGTGGACGGTGGCTACACCTTC. It translates to CASSFFDRVDGGYTF.

This CDR3 reads CASSDTSGFGNTIYF. CDR3 DNA: TGTGCCAGCAGCGACACTTCAGGGTTTGGAAACACCATATATTTT. The V call is TRBV9, the J call TRBJ1-3; perhaps TRBD1 as D (5 bases). The V gene's germline CDR1 is SGDLS and CDR2 YYNGEE. The V end was cut by 3 bases, the J end by 3 bases, with 13 bases between. This CDR3 is 15 amino acids long.

The rearrangement links TRBV9 to TRBJ2-7; 8 bases fit TRBD2. The V gene's germline CDR1 is SGDLS and CDR2 YYNGEE. V lost 0 bases and J lost 4; bases outside the gene matches: 6. The CDR3 length is 15 residues. Here the CDR3 reads CASSVAGGLFYEQYF. The DNA for the CDR3 is TGTGCCAGCAGCGTAGCGGGGGGGCTATTTTACGAGCAGTACTTC.

This clone was observed once. The chain combines TRBV5-4 with TRBJ2-5; D remains unclear. Between the trimmed V and J ends, which lost 3 bases and 2 bases, there was a span of 14 bases. Looked up from germline, CDR1 is SGHNT and CDR2 is YYREEE (reference sequence). The CDR3 extends over 15 amino acids. The CDR3 DNA reads TGTGCCAGCAGCTCTAGGATCTTACCTCAAGAGACCCAGTACTTC. The encoded protein is CASSSRILPQETQYF. The full variable domain, in which reference TRBV5-4 and TRBJ2-5 provide the parts outside the CDR3, is ETGVTQSPTHLIKTRGQQVTLRCSSQSGHNTVSWYQQALGQGPQFIFQYYREEENGRGNFPPRFSGLQFPNYSSELNVNALELDDSALYLCASSSRILPQETQYFGPGTRLLVL.

The V call is TRBV5-4, the J call TRBJ2-1; TRBD2 might be the D (5 bases). The V and J ends lost 3 bases and 5 bases respectively, with 18 bases between them. Per germline, CDR1 SGHNT and CDR2 YYREEE (reference sequence). This CDR3 contains 16 residues. The CDR3, as DNA: TGTGCCAGCAGCTCCTCAGCGGCAGTAAGCCACAATGAGCAGTTCTTC. Translation: CASSSSAAVSHNEQFF.

The gene calls are TRBV11-1 and TRBJ1-1; 7 positions agree with TRBD1. The CDR3 sequence is 15 residues long. Germline V CDR1 and CDR2: SGHAT, FQDESV (reference sequence). V dropped 5 bases and J dropped 1; count of bases not matched to a gene: 7. CDR3 coding DNA: TGTGCCAGCAGCGAGGTCAGGGGGGAGAACACTGAAGCTTTCTTT. It translates to CASSEVRGENTEAFF.

This sequence joins TRBV21-1 and TRBJ1-1. TRBV21-1 is reported as a pseudogene. The CDR3 is 10 residues long. This CDR3 is CANGGTEAFF. In DNA form, the CDR3 reads TGTGCCAACGGAGGGACTGAAGCTTTCTTT.

This rearrangement joins TRBV5-1 to TRBJ1-2, with 7 bases matching TRBD1. Germline-derived CDR1 and CDR2 are SGHRS and YFSETQ. V trimming: 0 bases; J trimming: 6 bases; junction bases outside the gene matches: 5. CDR3 length: 14 amino acids. The CDR3 DNA follows: TGCGCCAGCAGCTTGGAGGTACAGGGGAATGGCTACACCTTC. Protein: CASSLEVQGNGYTF.

This clone was detected only a few times. The V gene is TRBV5-1, the J gene TRBJ2-3, with TRBD1 matching 7 bases. Germline loops: CDR1 SGHRS, CDR2 YFSETQ. The V and J ends lost 6 bases and 0 bases, in that order; junction bases with no gene match: 4. CDR3 length: 14 residues. CDR3 amino acids: CASTQGMSTDTQYF. CDR3 bases: TGCGCCAGCACACAGGGGATGAGCACAGATACGCAGTATTTT.

J is TRBJ2-7 and V is TRBV19, with 8 bases that match TRBD2. With V trimmed by 6 bases and J by 5 bases, 9 bases remained unmatched. Germline V gives CDR1 LNHDA, CDR2 SQIVND (reference sequence). This CDR3 region has 14 residues. The CDR3 region is CASRVSGSRHEQYF. CDR3 sequence (DNA): TGTGCCAGTAGGGTGAGCGGGAGTCGCCACGAGCAGTACTTC.

The chain combines TRBV30 with TRBJ1-2; TRBD1 matches 11 bases. Germline assignment: CDR1 GTSNPN and CDR2 SVGIG (reference sequence). The CDR3 extends over 13 amino acids. V shed 4 bases and J 8 bases; nucleotides not matched to a gene: 6. CDR3 sequence: CAWTRDRGEGYTF. CDR3 DNA sequence: TGTGCCTGGACCCGGGACAGGGGGGAAGGCTACACCTTC.

The rearrangement links TRBV28 to TRBJ2-1; TRBD2 matches at 11 bases. The CDR3 extends over 16 amino acids. Losses at the gene ends were 6 bases for V and 5 bases for J; bases not matched to a gene: 9. Germline CDR1 MDHEN, CDR2 SYDVKM. The CDR3 sequence: CASRPPGTSGHNEQFF. CDR3 bases: TGTGCCAGCAGACCCCCGGGGACTAGCGGTCACAATGAGCAGTTCTTC.

The rearrangement links TRBV4-1 to TRBJ2-3; TRBD2 agrees at 13 bases. Germline CDR1 is MGHRA and CDR2 is YSYEKL. This CDR3 has 17 residues. The junction had 9 bases not matched to a gene; V was cut back by 0 bases and J by 9 bases. This chain's CDR3 is CASSQEGTSGKKGTQYF. In nucleotides, the CDR3 is TGCGCCAGCAGCCAAGAGGGGACTAGCGGGAAAAAGGGGACGCAGTATTTT.

This CDR3 is CAWKRGGGELFF. The CDR3 DNA follows: TGTGCCTGGAAGCGGGGCGGCGGGGAGCTGTTTTTT. J is TRBJ2-2 and V is TRBV30; TRBD2 matches 7 bases. V dropped 4 bases and J dropped 7; count of bases not matched to a gene: 3. The CDR3 has 12 residues. Germline V lookup: CDR1 GTSNPN, CDR2 SVGIG (reference sequence).

The chain joins TRBV2 to TRBJ2-7; D is perhaps TRBD2 (6 bases). CDR3 size: 16 residues. CDR1 is SNHLY, CDR2 FYNNEI, per germline. Trimming took off 1 base at V and 0 bases at J, with 13 bases between the two ends. CDR3: CASSEVGAGGSYEQYF. DNA of the CDR3: TGTGCCAGCAGTGAAGTCGGAGCCGGGGGCTCCTACGAGCAGTACTTC.

The CDR3 region is CAWSPGTASNQPQHF. The CDR3 DNA reads TGTGCCTGGAGCCCAGGGACAGCCAGCAATCAGCCCCAGCATTTT. The chain couples TRBV30 to TRBJ1-5; 7 bases fit TRBD1. CDR1 GTSNPN and CDR2 SVGIG come from the germline V gene (reference sequence). The junction had 6 bases not matched to a gene; V was cut back by 3 bases and J by 1 base. The CDR3 runs to 15 residues.

The rearrangement uses TRBV19 and TRBJ1-5, with D perhaps matching TRBD1 (6 bases). The CDR3 sequence is 13 residues long. V was shortened by 7 bases and J by 4 bases, with 11 bases between the two germline ends. The germline V gene encodes CDR1 LNHDA and CDR2 SQIVND (reference sequence). The CDR3 reads CASIETGNQPQHF. The CDR3 DNA is TGTGCCAGTATCGAAACAGGGAATCAGCCCCAGCATTTT.

This clone has just one count. CDR3 DNA sequence: TGTGCCAGCAGCTCACAGTTAAACACTGAAGCTTTCTTT. Amino acids: CASSSQLNTEAFF. The chain combines TRBV7-3 with TRBJ1-1; D remains ambiguous. The CDR3 runs to 13 residues. The V and J ends lost 4 bases and 2 bases respectively, with 8 bases between them. Per germline, CDR1 SGHTA and CDR2 FQGTGA.

The V gene is TRBV28, the J gene TRBJ1-1; D perhaps matches TRBD1 (6 bases). Germline V gene sequence: CDR1 MDHEN, CDR2 SYDVKM. Trimming took off 6 bases at V and 3 bases at J, with 14 bases between the two ends. This CDR3 comprises 14 residues. The CDR3 here is CASRTKTGHTEAFF. Here the CDR3 DNA reads TGTGCCAGCAGAACGAAAACAGGGCACACTGAAGCTTTCTTT.